The clone carrying this T cell receptor (beta chain) showed up just a few times. The data are from a study of blood T cell repertoires in COVID-19. Background on the study: Sources were T cells, B-cell-depleted T cells, or PBMCs; the material itself was cDNA or gDNA.

In the original analysis: Reference gene primer amplification gave estimated nucleated cell counts. The data were produced by immunoSEQ multiplex PCR, yet TCRdb's version contains in-frame clones alone and is incomplete. V and J calls and clone size are given by that table; D and trimming were obtained from the DNA. The table has about 130,000 clones, roughly four fifths seen once; the top ten hold approximately 5.9%. The CDR3 runs to 14 residues. Germline V gives CDR1 SGDLS, CDR2 YYNGEE. The V end lost 0 bases, the J end lost 4 bases, and 10 bases lay between the germline ends. The Seattle patients, enrolled during active infection, were followed longitudinally.

The sequence was obtained from a man at least 80 years old with COVID-19, enrolled during active disease. The gene calls are TRBV9 and TRBJ1-2; D is unresolved. Sequenced material: peripheral blood. In DNA, the CDR3 is TGTGCCAGCAGCGTAGAACGGGGAGGCTATGGCTACACCTTC. Its translation is CASSVERGGYGYTF.